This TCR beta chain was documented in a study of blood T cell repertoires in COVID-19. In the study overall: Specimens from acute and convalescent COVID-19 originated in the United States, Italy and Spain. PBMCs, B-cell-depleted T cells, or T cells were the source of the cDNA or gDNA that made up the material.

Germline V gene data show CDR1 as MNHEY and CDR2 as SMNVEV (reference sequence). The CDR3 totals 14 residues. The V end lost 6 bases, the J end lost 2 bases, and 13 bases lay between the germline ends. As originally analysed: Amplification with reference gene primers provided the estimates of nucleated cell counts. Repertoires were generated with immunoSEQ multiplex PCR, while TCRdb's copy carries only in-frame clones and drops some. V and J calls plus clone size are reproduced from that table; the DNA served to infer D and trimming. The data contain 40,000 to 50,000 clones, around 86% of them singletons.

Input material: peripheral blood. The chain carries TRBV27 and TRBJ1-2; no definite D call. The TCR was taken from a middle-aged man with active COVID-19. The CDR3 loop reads CASRPRGSNYGYTF. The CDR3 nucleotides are TGTGCCAGCAGACCACGAGGCAGCAACTATGGCTACACCTTC.